The 5 T cell receptor beta chains below all came from one sample that was sequenced in a study of blood T cell repertoires in COVID-19. TCRdb keeps only in-frame clones here, not all; method: immunoSEQ multiplex PCR. The sample lists some 150,000 clones; just under 90% were seen once. The sample taken for sequencing was peripheral blood. These receptors originate from a woman older than 75 with acute or convalescent COVID-19.

V is TRBV9 and J is TRBJ1-1, with TRBD1 as a possible D gene (6 bases). CDR1 SGDLS and CDR2 YYNGEE come from the germline V gene. V lost 5 bases to trimming and J lost 1 base, with 18 bases between them. CDR3 length: 16 amino acids. CDR3 sequence reads: CASSPGTRPPNTEAFF. The CDR3 region has the DNA TGTGCCAGCAGTCCCGGGACACGACCTCCGAACACTGAAGCTTTCTTT.

This chain uses TRBV18 with TRBJ1-3; 9 positions agree with TRBD1. The CDR3 runs to 17 residues. Germline CDR1 reads KGHSH; CDR2 reads LQKENI. J gave up 2 bases and V 2 bases, and 7 bases lay outside the gene matches. This CDR3 is CASSPTTGTGTGNTIYF. Written as DNA, the CDR3 is TGTGCCAGCTCACCAACTACCGGGACAGGGACTGGAAACACCATATATTTT.

The chain uses TRBV30 and TRBJ2-2; D not resolved. This CDR3 has 13 amino acids. Trimming removed 2 bases from V and 2 bases from J, with 6 bases in between. Germline V gene lookup returns CDR1 GTSNPN and CDR2 SVGIG (reference sequence). The CDR3 nucleotides are TGTGCCTGGAGTCCTACTAACACCGGGGAGCTGTTTTTT. This encodes CAWSPTNTGELFF.

The DNA of the CDR3 is TGTGCCAGCACTCCGACAGGGGCTGGAAACACCATATATTTT. Its translation: CASTPTGAGNTIYF. The gene calls are TRBV6-5 and TRBJ1-3; 8 bases align to TRBD1. CDR3 size: 14 residues. The germline V gene has CDR1 MNHEY and CDR2 SVGAGI. Trimming removed 7 bases from V and 2 bases from J; junction bases left unmatched: 4.

This rearrangement joins TRBV19 to TRBJ1-2; 8 bases agree with TRBD1. This CDR3 comprises 16 residues. V gave up 7 bases and J gave up 8 bases; unmatched junction bases: 18. Per germline, CDR1 LNHDA and CDR2 SQIVND (reference sequence). The CDR3 loop is CASNGGTGAVGGGYTF. DNA of the CDR3: TGTGCCAGTAACGGGGGGACAGGCGCCGTGGGAGGCGGCTACACCTTC.